Shown below are 27 T cell receptor beta chains from a single sample sequenced in a study of Tregs in tolerant kidney transplant recipients. TCRdb's copy holds only in-frame clones and misses some; the assay was immunoSEQ multiplex PCR. The repertoire consists of 200,000 to 300,000 clones, with 80% to 85% occurring once and the leading ten covering less than 0.75%. Specimen: CD4+ T cells from blood. The receptors originated from a human donor in good health.

The J gene is TRBJ2-7, the V gene TRBV6-4, with D possibly TRBD2 on 5 matching bases. The V end was cut by 6 bases, the J end by 11 bases, with 8 bases between. The CDR3 runs 9 residues. CDR1 is MRHNA and CDR2 is SNTAGT in the germline V gene. The DNA for the CDR3 is TGTGCCAGCAGCGACGGGGAGTACTTC. This translates into CASSDGEYF.

The chain uses TRBV15 and TRBJ1-2; no clear D. The germline CDR1 and CDR2 sequences are LNHNV and YYDKDF (reference sequence). The V end was cut by 5 bases, the J end by 7 bases, with 14 bases between. The CDR3 loop spans 13 amino acids. The CDR3 spells CATSSRATSGYTF. The CDR3 bases are TGTGCCACCAGCTCCCGGGCTACCTCTGGCTACACCTTC.

The chain recombines TRBV7-8 with TRBJ2-7, with a weak D call TRBD1 (5 bases). CDR3 size: 15 residues. Trimming took off 0 bases at V and 3 bases at J, with 12 bases between the two ends. The germline CDR1 and CDR2 sequences are SGHVS and FQNEAQ. CDR3 in amino acids: CASSLAGPAFYEQYF. The CDR3, as DNA: TGTGCCAGCAGCTTAGCGGGGCCTGCGTTCTACGAGCAGTACTTC.

CDR3 sequence: CASGQSSSYEQYF. CDR3 coding DNA: TGTGCCAGTGGACAATCAAGCTCCTACGAGCAGTACTTC. The chain has TRBV6-1 and TRBJ2-7, with a weak D call TRBD1 (5 bases). Germline loops: CDR1 MNHNS, CDR2 SASEGT. The germline V and J ends were trimmed by 9 bases and 0 bases, with 12 bases remaining between them. The CDR3 runs to 13 residues.

V gene TRBV5-4 combines with J gene TRBJ1-1; no definite D call. In germline, CDR1 is SGHNT, CDR2 YYREEE (reference sequence). The length of the CDR3 is 14 residues. The V end was cut by 4 bases, the J end by 0 bases, with 10 bases between. This chain's CDR3 is CASSDREMNTEAFF. As DNA, the CDR3 is TGTGCCAGCAGCGACCGGGAGATGAACACTGAAGCTTTCTTT.

V is TRBV19 and J is TRBJ2-1; no clear D. V was pared by 6 bases and J by 0 bases, with 6 bases between. The CDR3 length is 13 residues. In germline, CDR1 is LNHDA, CDR2 SQIVND (reference sequence). The CDR3 bases are TGTGCCAGTAGAACGAGCTCCTACAATGAGCAGTTCTTC. Protein sequence: CASRTSSYNEQFF.

The chain couples TRBV6-1 to TRBJ2-7; 8 bases match TRBD1. J lost 4 bases, V lost 8 bases, and 7 bases had no gene match. The CDR3 loop spans 13 amino acids. CDR1 is MNHNS and CDR2 is SASEGT in the germline V gene. This CDR3 reads CASEDRGEYEQYF. CDR3 coding DNA: TGTGCCAGCGAAGACAGGGGAGAGTACGAGCAGTACTTC.

The chain carries TRBV14 and TRBJ2-2; D uncertain. The CDR3 runs 13 residues. Germline V gene sequence: CDR1 SGHDN, CDR2 FVKESK. The V end was cut by 0 bases, the J end by 9 bases, with 8 bases between. Here the CDR3 DNA reads TGTGCCAGCAGCCAAGACGCCGTCCGGGAGCTGTTTTTT. Its translation: CASSQDAVRELFF.

J is TRBJ2-7 and V is TRBV6-1; TRBD1 aligns across 10 bases. The CDR3 spans 15 residues. CDR1 and CDR2 (germline): MNHNS, SASEGT. V was clipped by 4 bases and J by 3 bases; unmatched bases: 6. CDR3 sequence reads: CASSGQGAMNYEQYF. In DNA, the CDR3 is TGTGCCAGCAGTGGACAGGGGGCGATGAACTACGAGCAGTACTTC.

The table lists this clone with a few counts. The gene calls are TRBV5-5 and TRBJ1-1; 9 nucleotides agree with TRBD1. The CDR3 runs 17 residues. The germline gives CDR1 SGHKS, CDR2 YYEKEE (reference sequence). V shed 1 base and J 4 bases; nucleotides not matched to a gene: 11. The CDR3 DNA follows: TGTGCCAGCAGCTTGTTCGGGACAGGGACACTCGGCACTGAAGCTTTCTTT. Translated: CASSLFGTGTLGTEAFF.

This clone came up once. The rearrangement uses TRBV5-5 and TRBJ2-7, with 9 positions matching TRBD1. Germline V gives CDR1 SGHKS, CDR2 YYEKEE (reference sequence). Trimming at V came to 4 bases and at J to 0 bases, leaving 5 bases not matched to a gene. There are 15 residues in the CDR3. CDR3 coding DNA: TGTGCCAGCAGCGCCAGACAGGGGGGCTCCTACGAGCAGTACTTC. Its protein product is CASSARQGGSYEQYF.

The chain links TRBV30 to TRBJ1-1; no firm D call. V gave up 3 bases and J gave up 8 bases, with 13 bases separating them. The CDR3 length is 12 residues. CDR1 and CDR2 (germline): GTSNPN, SVGIG (reference sequence). CDR3 in amino acids: CAWSLPQIEAFF. The DNA for the CDR3 is TGTGCCTGGAGCCTACCCCAGATAGAAGCTTTCTTT.

This clone was recorded once. J is TRBJ1-1 and V is TRBV7-9; no reliable D call. There are 14 residues in the CDR3. Trimming removed 4 bases at V and 7 bases at J, with 16 bases between. Per the germline V gene, CDR1 is SEHNR and CDR2 is FQNEAQ (reference sequence). Here the CDR3 DNA reads TGTGCCAGCAGCTCCGATTTCCCCGGCCTTGAAGCTTTCTTT. Residues: CASSSDFPGLEAFF.

This chain connects TRBV27 to TRBJ1-6; TRBD1 is a possible D gene (5 bases). Trimming removed 8 bases at V and 3 bases at J, with 11 bases between. The CDR3 totals 14 residues. The germline V gene encodes CDR1 MNHEY and CDR2 SMNVEV (reference sequence). The CDR3 region is CASGTAGYNSPLHF. The CDR3 DNA follows: TGTGCCAGCGGGACCGCCGGCTATAATTCACCCCTCCACTTT.

The rearrangement links TRBV19 to TRBJ1-2; TRBD1 aligns across 7 bases. The ends lost 1 base at V and 4 bases at J; junction bases unmatched: 6. Germline values: CDR1 LNHDA, CDR2 SQIVND (reference sequence). The CDR3 runs to 15 residues. Here the CDR3 reads CASSIAGQPSYGYTF. The CDR3 DNA reads TGTGCCAGTAGTATAGCGGGACAGCCCTCCTATGGCTACACCTTC.

J is TRBJ2-1 and V is TRBV6-5; D may correspond to TRBD1 or TRBD2 (5 bases each). This CDR3 region has 16 residues. With 2 bases removed from V and 12 bases from J, the gap between germline ends came to 23 bases. Germline lookup yields CDR1 MNHEY and CDR2 SVGAGI. Written as DNA, the CDR3 is TGTGCCAGCAGTTACGATCCGGGACCTAGGGGTTTCACGCAGTTCTTC. It encodes CASSYDPGPRGFTQFF.

The gene calls are TRBV7-2 and TRBJ2-7; TRBD2 matches at 11 bases. Germline V gives CDR1 SGHTA, CDR2 FQGNSA. Unmatched junction bases numbered 12, after V lost 5 bases and J lost 0 bases. This CDR3 is built from 18 residues. For the CDR3, the DNA is TGTGCCAGCAGCGCACCGCGGGGTACTAGCGGGAGCTCCTACGAGCAGTACTTC. This translates into CASSAPRGTSGSSYEQYF. The full variable domain, in which reference TRBV7-2 and TRBJ2-7 provide the parts outside the CDR3, is GAGVSQSPSNKVTEKGKDVELRCDPISGHTALYWYRQSLGQGLEFLIYFQGNSAPDKSGLPSDRFSAERTGGSVSTLTIQRTQQEDSAVYLCASSAPRGTSGSSYEQYFGPGTRLTVT.

This clone was counted once. The CDR3 coding sequence is TGCGCCAGCAGCCGGGATCAGGGTCGGTCACCCCTCCACTTT. Translating it yields CASSRDQGRSPLHF. This rearrangement joins TRBV5-1 to TRBJ1-6, with D tentatively TRBD1 (5 bases). V was shortened by 4 bases and J by 10 bases, with 15 bases between the two germline ends. In germline, CDR1 is SGHRS, CDR2 YFSETQ. CDR3 length equals 14 residues.

This clone has more than one count but fewer than ten. The J gene is TRBJ1-4, the V gene TRBV4-2; D is ambiguous. V lost 2 bases, J lost 8 bases, and 9 bases lay in between. From germline, CDR1 is LGHNA and CDR2 YNFKEQ. This CDR3 comprises 13 residues. The CDR3 region has the DNA TGTGCCAGCAGCCAAAGGTTTGGAGAAAAACTGTTTTTT. It is translated as CASSQRFGEKLFF.

The chain joins TRBV6-1 to TRBJ1-2; D may be TRBD1 (5 bases). CDR3 length: 16 amino acids. V dropped 6 bases and J dropped 5 bases, with 22 bases sitting between them. Germline values: CDR1 MNHNS, CDR2 SASEGT. The CDR3 protein is CASRETKDTLGYGYTF. CDR3 in DNA: TGTGCCAGCAGAGAAACCAAGGACACTTTGGGTTATGGCTACACCTTC.

V is TRBV2 and J is TRBJ2-2, with no clear D. In germline, CDR1 is SNHLY, CDR2 FYNNEI. The V end was cut by 7 bases, the J end by 0 bases, with 9 bases between. This CDR3 has 14 amino acids. CDR3 nucleotide sequence: TGTGCCAGCAAGTGGGCCTCGAACACCGGGGAGCTGTTTTTT. This codes for CASKWASNTGELFF.

This rearrangement joins TRBV9 to TRBJ1-2; 10 nucleotides agree with TRBD1. CDR1 and CDR2 from the germline V gene are SGDLS and YYNGEE. The J segment lost 1 base and the V segment lost 3 bases, leaving 9 bases of the junction unmatched. CDR3 size: 17 residues. CDR3 in amino acids: CASSETTGGGGNYGYTF. CDR3 in DNA: TGTGCCAGCAGCGAGACGACAGGGGGCGGTGGTAACTATGGCTACACCTTC.

This rearrangement joins TRBV9 to TRBJ1-3; no reliable D call. Trimming stripped 2 bases from V and 0 bases from J, with 12 bases between. This CDR3 is built from 16 residues. Germline CDR1 SGDLS, CDR2 YYNGEE. CDR3 amino acids: CASSVGWSSSGNTIYF. The CDR3 DNA follows: TGTGCCAGCAGCGTGGGTTGGTCGAGCTCTGGAAACACCATATATTTT.

The chain couples TRBV6-5 to TRBJ1-2; the D is unclear. This CDR3 is 14 amino acids long. The germline gives CDR1 MNHEY, CDR2 SVGAGI. With 6 bases removed from V and 8 bases from J, the gap between germline ends came to 19 bases. This CDR3 is CASRSGTASEGYTF. The DNA of the CDR3 is TGTGCCAGCAGGTCCGGTACCGCCTCTGAGGGCTACACCTTC.

The chain uses TRBV5-1 and TRBJ1-1, with D possibly TRBD1 on 5 matching bases. V was pared by 3 bases and J by 3 bases, with 9 bases between. The CDR3 loop spans 13 amino acids. Looked up from germline, CDR1 is SGHRS and CDR2 is YFSETQ. The CDR3 here is CASSWGGDTEAFF. The CDR3 region has the DNA TGCGCCAGCAGCTGGGGGGGAGACACTGAAGCTTTCTTT. Drawing the rest from reference TRBV5-1 and TRBJ1-1, the complete variable domain is KAGVTQTPRYLIKTRGQQVTLSCSPISGHRSVSWYQQTPGQGLQFLFEYFSETQRNKGNFPGRFSGRQFSNSRSEMNVSTLELGDSALYLCASSWGGDTEAFFGQGTRLTVV.

This clone was observed a handful of times. The genes are TRBV19 and TRBJ1-1; 7 bases map to TRBD1. J gave up 4 bases and V 4 bases, and 3 bases lay outside the gene matches. Germline CDR1 reads LNHDA; CDR2 reads SQIVND (reference sequence). CDR3 length: 13 amino acids. This CDR3 is CASSRQGITEAFF. The CDR3, as DNA: TGTGCCAGTAGTAGACAGGGTATCACTGAAGCTTTCTTT.

This rearrangement joins TRBV5-4 to TRBJ1-2, with 10 bases matching TRBD1. The CDR3 is made up of 15 amino acids. Germline V lookup: CDR1 SGHNT, CDR2 YYREEE (reference sequence). The V segment lost 4 bases and the J segment 2 bases; nucleotides outside the gene matches: 5. This CDR3 is CASSTTTGGNYGYTF. As DNA, the CDR3 is TGTGCCAGCAGCACAACGACAGGGGGCAACTATGGCTACACCTTC.